The rows below give T cell receptor beta chains drawn from one sample of a study of T cell repertoires in cytomegalovirus infection. MiXCR, run by TCRdb on the reads, gives a single entry per CDR3 protein. Here the sample spans hundreds of thousands of distinct CDR3 sequences, around 11% being singletons. Sequencing used PBMCs. The source is a human donor in good health (CMV status not recorded). Some clones in this sample may be carry-over from other donors' samples. Both conserved end residues are part of each CDR3. D genes are given only for firm matches. The size field is filled for only some rows; it gives once, few, many or a size class.

v_gene	j_gene	d_gene	abundance	CDR3nt	CDR3aa
TRBV7-9	TRBJ1-2	-	many	TGTGCCAGCAGCTTAGCGGCCACGGATGGCTACACCTTC	CASSLAATDGYTF
TRBV20-1	TRBJ1-4	-	-	TGCAGTGCTTTGGGGCCGTATAATGAAAAACTGTTTTTT	CSALGPYNEKLFF
TRBV30	TRBJ2-7	TRBD1	few	TGTGCCTGGAGACGACAGGGAATCGGCGAGCAGTACTTC	CAWRRQGIGEQYF
TRBV27	TRBJ1-1	-	many	TGTGCCAGCAGTTTGTATGGGGGCATCATGAACACTGAAGCTTTCTTT	CASSLYGGIMNTEAFF
TRBV19	TRBJ1-5	TRBD1	-	TGTGCCAGTAGTATTCTCGGACAGGGGCATCAGCCCCAGCATTTT	CASSILGQGHQPQHF
TRBV14	TRBJ2-5	-	many	TGTGCCAGCAGCCCAACGATGGGACCACCAACCCAAGAGACCCAGTACTTC	CASSPTMGPPTQETQYF
TRBV11-2	TRBJ2-2	-	many	TGTGCCAGCAGCCCCTTAAATCCGGGACCAGGCACCGGGGAGCTGTTTTTT	CASSPLNPGPGTGELFF
TRBV5-4	TRBJ2-3	-	many	TGTGCCAGCAGACCTCAGGGGGAGGGCACAGATACGCAGTATTTT	CASRPQGEGTDTQYF
TRBV4-1	TRBJ2-7	TRBD2	many	TGCGCCAGCAGCCAAGAGACTAGCGGTAACTACGAGCAGTACTTC	CASSQETSGNYEQYF
TRBV20-1	TRBJ2-1	TRBD1	many	TGCAGTGCTAGAGTCCAAGTAGGGACAGGGGGCTACAATGAGCAGTTCTTC	CSARVQVGTGGYNEQFF
TRBV19	TRBJ2-5	TRBD1	-	TGTGCCAGTACCCCCGGGACAGGGAGGGCCCAGTACTTC	CASTPGTGRAQYF
TRBV10-3	TRBJ2-7	-	few	TGTGCCATCAGTGTATCTAGGACAGAGCCCTACGAGCAGTACTTC	CAISVSRTEPYEQYF
TRBV11-2	TRBJ2-3	TRBD2	few	TGTGCCAGCAGCTTGGAGCGGGGGGATACGCAGTATTTT	CASSLERGDTQYF
TRBV10-3	TRBJ2-7	-	many	TGTGCCATCAGGGATAGCGGAACCTACGAGCAGTACTTC	CAIRDSGTYEQYF
TRBV6-5	TRBJ2-1	TRBD2	few	TGTGCCAGCAGCCTCCCTAGCGGGGGGGCTGGCAATGAGCAGTTCTTC	CASSLPSGGAGNEQFF
TRBV6-1	TRBJ2-7	-	many	TGTGCCAGCAGCCGAGGCCAGGGGGGCGAGCAGTACTTC	CASSRGQGGEQYF
TRBV3-1	TRBJ2-5	TRBD2	many	TGTGCCAGCAGCCAAGGCCTGACTAGCGGGGGATATGAGACCCAGTACTTC	CASSQGLTSGGYETQYF
TRBV5-1	TRBJ1-1	-	-	TGCGCCAGCAGCTTGGAACCCACGGGCGCTGAAGCTTTCTTT	CASSLEPTGAEAFF
TRBV29-1	TRBJ2-3	-	-	TGCAGCGGGGGGTTAGATACGCAGTATTTT	CSGGLDTQYF
TRBV30	TRBJ1-1	-	-	TGTGCCTGGAGTGTACACAGGACGAACACTGAAGCTTTCTTT	CAWSVHRTNTEAFF
TRBV6-6	TRBJ2-3	TRBD1	few	TGTGCCAGCAGCTTGGGACAGAACTTGTACACAGATACGCAGTATTTT	CASSLGQNLYTDTQYF
TRBV5-4	TRBJ1-1	TRBD1	-	TGTGCCAGCAGCCTCTCAGGGGGGCATTTTGAAGCTTTCTTT	CASSLSGGHFEAFF
TRBV6-1	TRBJ2-1	-	many	TGTGCCAGCCAGGAACTCAATGAGCAGTTCTTC	CASQELNEQFF
TRBV5-1	TRBJ2-7	-	few	TGCGCCAGCAGCTTGGAAAGTCTGAGGGAGCAGTACTTC	CASSLESLREQYF
TRBV9	TRBJ2-1	TRBD2	many	TGTGCCAGCAGCTCTAGCGGGGGGATTTCCAATGAGCAGTTCTTC	CASSSSGGISNEQFF
TRBV19	TRBJ2-7	TRBD2	-	TGTGCCAGTAGTATAGGTAGCGGGAGGCGTCTCGGGGACGAGCAGTACTTC	CASSIGSGRRLGDEQYF
TRBV9	TRBJ2-1	TRBD1	-	TGTGCCAGCAGCGTAGGGGGCGGGACAGGGACGAACAATGAGCAGTTCTTC	CASSVGGGTGTNNEQFF
TRBV12-3/TRBV12-4	TRBJ2-1	-	many	TGTGCCAGCAGTCGCGGCGGGATCTCCTACAATGAGCAGTTCTTC	CASSRGGISYNEQFF
TRBV9	TRBJ2-7	TRBD1	-	TGTGCCAGCAGCTTAAGCTTCCGGGACAGCACCTACGAGCAGTACTTC	CASSLSFRDSTYEQYF
TRBV10-3	TRBJ2-5	-	many	TGTGCCACCCGCGGCGGGGGCTATTACCAAGAGACCCAGTACTTC	CATRGGGYYQETQYF
TRBV6-6	TRBJ1-5	-	few	TGTGCCAGCAGTACGAGCAGGGAGGGCAATCAGCCCCAGCATTTT	CASSTSREGNQPQHF
TRBV12-3/TRBV12-4	TRBJ1-5	TRBD1	many	TGTGCCAGCAGTCCCCCCGGGACAGGGCCAAATCAGCCCCAGCATTTT	CASSPPGTGPNQPQHF
TRBV7-8	TRBJ2-5	-	many	TGTGCCAGCAGCTTACCACTTCGAGGCCGGAGTAAGAAAGAGACCCAGTACTTC	CASSLPLRGRSKKETQYF
TRBV12-3/TRBV12-4	TRBJ1-3	-	many	TGTGCCAGCAGTCCTGCGACAGTCTCTGGAAACACCATATATTTT	CASSPATVSGNTIYF
TRBV20-1	TRBJ2-5	TRBD2	-	TGCAGTGCAGCCGGGACTAGCGGGACGAGGGCCCAGTACTTC	CSAAGTSGTRAQYF
TRBV9	TRBJ2-7	-	many	TGTGCCAGCAGCGTAGGGGGTGGGGAGAACTACGAGCAGTACTTC	CASSVGGGENYEQYF
TRBV7-8	TRBJ1-2	TRBD1	many	TGTGCCAGCAGCCCGGGACAGGGATTAAACTATGGCTACACCTTC	CASSPGQGLNYGYTF
TRBV11-1	TRBJ1-2	TRBD1	many	TGTGCCAGCAGCCCTTACAGGGGTGAAGCCTATGGCTACACCTTC	CASSPYRGEAYGYTF
TRBV6-5	TRBJ2-7	-	-	TGTGCCAGCAGCCGCTCTGTGGGCTACGAGCAGTACTTC	CASSRSVGYEQYF
TRBV28	TRBJ2-7	TRBD2	many	TGTGCCAGCAGTATAGCGGGAGAAGGGTCCTACGAGCAGTACTTC	CASSIAGEGSYEQYF
TRBV5-1	TRBJ2-3	TRBD1	many	TGCGCCAGCAGCGGACAGGGGGCGCGCGGAGATACGCAGTATTTT	CASSGQGARGDTQYF
TRBV5-1	TRBJ2-1	TRBD1	many	TGCGCCAGCAGCCCCCGGGACAGGTACTACAATGAGCAGTTCTTC	CASSPRDRYYNEQFF
TRBV29-1	TRBJ2-2	TRBD1	few	TGCAGCGCCCGAAGAGCAGGGGGCCCCACCGGGGAGCTGTTTTTT	CSARRAGGPTGELFF
TRBV6-6	TRBJ1-1	-	-	TGTGCCAGCACCCTGACAGTGAACACTGAAGCTTTCTTT	CASTLTVNTEAFF
TRBV10-3	TRBJ2-6	-	many	TGTGCCATCTCCTCCTCGGGACAAACCTCTGGGGCCAACGTCCTGACTTTC	CAISSSGQTSGANVLTF
TRBV5-6	TRBJ1-3	-	many	TGTGCCAGCAGCTTGGGCCCAGGGGTGACTGGAAACACCATATATTTT	CASSLGPGVTGNTIYF
TRBV20-1	TRBJ2-1	TRBD2	-	TGCAGTGCTAGAGTCGGGGGGGCCCTGCAGTTCTTC	CSARVGGALQFF
TRBV7-9	TRBJ2-4	-	many	TGTGCCAGCAGCTTAGCAGCGGGCGCACCGGCCAAAAACATTCAGTACTTC	CASSLAAGAPAKNIQYF
TRBV28	TRBJ1-4	-	few	TGTGCCAGCAGCCCTGGGGGGGGAAAGGGTGAAAAACTGTTTTTT	CASSPGGGKGEKLFF
TRBV20-1	TRBJ1-4	-	few	TGCAGTGCTAGAGCGGGAGGAGACGAAAAACTGTTTTTT	CSARAGGDEKLFF
TRBV7-2	TRBJ1-2	TRBD1	many	TGTGCCAGCAGCTTTGACAGGGTCTGGGGCTACACCTTC	CASSFDRVWGYTF
TRBV29-1	TRBJ2-3	-	-	TGCAGCGTTGATGGCGATAGGGCGGATACGCAGTATTTT	CSVDGDRADTQYF
TRBV5-1	TRBJ2-1	TRBD2	few	TGCGCCAGCAGGGGAGGGGCAGAGGGACACAATGAGCAGTTCTTC	CASRGGAEGHNEQFF
TRBV5-5	TRBJ1-2	TRBD1	many	TGTGCCAGCAGCTCCGGGACAGGGGCTAACTATGGCTACACCTTC	CASSSGTGANYGYTF
TRBV11-3	TRBJ1-2	TRBD1	many	TGTGCCAGCAGCTTAGGCCTTTCTCGACAGGGGGCGCGCTACGGCTACACCTTC	CASSLGLSRQGARYGYTF